This T cell receptor beta chain derives from a study of T-cell reconstitution after alpha-beta-depleted transplantation in children. A library of TCRbeta sequences, prepared with unique molecular identifiers, was generated. Using its own MiXCR run on the PCR reads, TCRdb lists one record per CDR3 protein. The sample yields hundreds of thousands of distinct CDR3 sequences, 23% seen once. Study-wide results and caveats: T-cell counts and diversity were attributed mostly to newly produced T cells one year after transplant. Reported findings indicate that, about two months after transplant, alpha-beta T cells came from several hundred expanded clones, which were derived from non-depleted graft cells. For some patients, TCRbeta diversity was high at day 60 because of recipient T cells and thymic progenitors that survived.

The CDR3 spans 18 residues. The ends were cut back, 0 bases at V and 1 base at J, with 19 bases in the middle. On this clonotype itself: Its antigen is currently unknown.

The chain is built from TRBV12-3 or TRBV12-4 and TRBJ2-7; weak D call: TRBD1 (6 bases). This clonotype originated in a boy under three years old who had a stem cell transplant for acute myeloid leukemia, so the T cells may come from the graft donor. Sequencing was performed on PBMCs, mostly from graft donor cells, taken 360 days after TCRalphabeta/CD19-depleted stem cell transplant. Here the CDR3 reads CASSLALGGRGGSYEQYF. DNA for the CDR3: TGTGCCAGCAGTTTAGCGCTAGGAGGTCGAGGGGGTTCCTACGAGCAGTACTTC.